Each of the 8 T cell receptor beta chains below was sequenced from the same sample in a study of blood T cell repertoires in COVID-19. Libraries were prepared by immunoSEQ multiplex PCR; TCRdb keeps only in-frame clonotypes and omits some of them. This sample has around 380,000 clones, with 87% found just once. Sequencing was done on a sample of PBMCs or T cells enriched from blood (not recorded which). These receptors originate from a man aged 25 to 40 who had recovered from COVID-19.

CDR3 DNA: TGCGCCAGCAGCCAGAGTTTCGGGAGTGCCTCTGGAAACACCATATATTTT. Its protein product is CASSQSFGSASGNTIYF. The V and J genes are TRBV4-1 and TRBJ1-3; no firm D call. CDR3 size: 17 residues. Germline lookup yields CDR1 MGHRA and CDR2 YSYEKL. The germline V and J ends were trimmed by 3 bases and 0 bases, with 15 bases remaining between them.

The chain carries TRBV20-1 and TRBJ2-3; 7 bases are shared with TRBD2. Germline V gene lookup returns CDR1 DFQATT and CDR2 SNEGSKA (reference sequence). The CDR3 runs 10 residues. V was clipped by 5 bases and J by 8 bases; unmatched bases: 1. The CDR3 bases are TGCAGTGCTTCGGGGGGTACGCAGTATTTT. It encodes CSASGGTQYF.

The chain employs TRBV5-4 and TRBJ1-2; tentative D call: TRBD1 (5 bases). The CDR3 is made up of 14 amino acids. V gave up 0 bases and J gave up 6 bases, with 12 bases separating them. CDR1 and CDR2 from the germline V gene are SGHNT and YYREEE (reference sequence). The CDR3 nucleotides read TGTGCCAGCAGCTTGGTTCAGGGTAAGGATGGCTACACCTTC. Translating it yields CASSLVQGKDGYTF.

This clone was seen more than once but under ten times. V gene TRBV7-9 combines with J gene TRBJ1-5; TRBD1 is a possible D gene (5 bases). The V and J ends lost 1 base and 2 bases respectively, with 15 bases between them. Germline CDR1 reads SEHNR; CDR2 reads FQNEAQ (reference sequence). The CDR3 length is 17 residues. DNA of the CDR3: TGTGCCAGCAGCTTAGTCGCGACCGGCAGGGGCAATCAGCCCCAGCATTTT. It encodes CASSLVATGRGNQPQHF.

The CDR3 nucleotides are TGTGCCAGCAGTGAAGGGCTGACAGCGAACACCGGGGAGCTGTTTTTT. It specifies CASSEGLTANTGELFF. The chain combines TRBV6-1 with TRBJ2-2, with D maybe TRBD1 (5 bases). Trimming left V 1 base short and J 0 bases short, with 9 bases between. The germline gives CDR1 MNHNS, CDR2 SASEGT. The CDR3 extends over 16 amino acids.

This clone was seen only a few times. This chain joins TRBV5-1 and TRBJ2-7; D may be TRBD2 (6 bases). The CDR3 length is 15 residues. Trimming pared 4 bases from V and 1 base from J, leaving 15 bases between. In germline, CDR1 is SGHRS, CDR2 YFSETQ. The DNA of the CDR3 is TGCGCCAGCAGCGAGGGCGGGGAAATTTCCTACGAGCAGTACTTC. This sequence encodes CASSEGGEISYEQYF.

This clone was seen more than once but under ten times. J is TRBJ2-1 and V is TRBV6-5; 7 bases are a match to TRBD1. Trimming took 4 bases from V and 6 from J; bases not matched to a gene: 6. CDR1 and CDR2 (germline): MNHEY, SVGAGI. The CDR3 runs 14 residues. CDR3 bases: TGTGCCAGCAGTTCCGTAGGGGGCCCCAATGAGCAGTTCTTC. It translates to CASSSVGGPNEQFF.

This clone was detected only once. The rearrangement links TRBV18 to TRBJ1-2; 8 bases are a match to TRBD1. CDR3 size: 14 residues. CDR1 and CDR2 from the germline V gene are KGHSH and LQKENI. The trim removed 2 bases at V and 6 bases at J, leaving 5 bases unmatched. The CDR3: CASSPGQGKNGYTF. CDR3 bases: TGTGCCAGCTCACCAGGACAGGGAAAGAATGGCTACACCTTC.